The clone carrying this TCR beta chain has a single count. As yet, its antigen is unknown. These data originate in a study of PD-1 blockade in classical Hodgkin lymphoma. The CDR3 sequence is 14 residues long. CDR1 and CDR2 (germline): MNHEY, SMNVEV (reference sequence). V was shortened by 4 bases and J by 4 bases, with 14 bases between the two germline ends. No patient escaped relapse after autologous stem cell transplantation, and brentuximab vedotin exposure varied. Measured with immunoSEQ multiplex PCR; TCRdb has only the in-frame clones, and not every one. Of tens of thousands of clones in the sample, about 72% were seen once. The study, taken as a whole, reports: Significant TCR diversity gains by C4D1 occurred in CD4+ but not CD8+ cells.

The TCR sequence derives from a human donor with classical Hodgkin lymphoma. This specimen was peripheral blood mononuclear cells (PBMCs), taken at baseline. The V and J genes are TRBV27 and TRBJ2-7, with D perhaps TRBD2 (6 bases). CDR3 DNA: TGTGCCAGCAGTTACAGCGGAGGGTATTACGAGCAGTACTTC. The encoded protein is CASSYSGGYYEQYF.